A single sample is the source of the 4 T cell receptor beta chains below, sequenced in a study of technical replicates of blood from a few donors. The data were produced by immunoSEQ multiplex PCR, yet TCRdb's version contains in-frame clones alone and is incomplete. The sample has about 15,000 clones; almost 85% are singletons. The sample comprised PBMCs. These receptors originate from a human donor in good health.

This chain joins TRBV11-2 and TRBJ2-7; 9 bases agree with TRBD1. The germline gives CDR1 SGHAT, CDR2 FQNNGV. The CDR3 sequence is 14 residues long. Trimming at V came to 0 bases and at J to 8 bases, leaving 5 bases not matched to a gene. CDR3: CASSLEGDRAKQYF. In DNA form, the CDR3 reads TGTGCCAGCAGCTTAGAAGGGGACAGGGCTAAGCAGTACTTC.

This chain joins TRBV25-1 and TRBJ2-3; the match to TRBD1 covers 8 bases. CDR1 is MGHDK and CDR2 is SYGVNS in the germline V gene. This CDR3 has 15 residues. V shed 3 bases and J 4 bases; nucleotides not matched to a gene: 6. This chain's CDR3 is CASSDGQGAADTQYF. The CDR3 DNA reads TGTGCCAGCAGTGACGGGCAGGGGGCGGCAGATACGCAGTATTTT.

This chain joins TRBV29-1 and TRBJ2-5, with D tentatively TRBD1 (6 bases). The CDR3 has 11 amino acids. The V gene's germline CDR1 is SQVTM and CDR2 ANQGSEA. Trimming removed 7 bases at V and 11 bases at J, with 17 bases between. In nucleotides, the CDR3 is TGCAGCGCGAGGGACAAAGGGGAGCAGTACTTC. Translating gives CSARDKGEQYF.

The chain links TRBV5-6 to TRBJ1-2; TRBD1 aligns across 8 bases. The junction had 3 bases not matched to a gene; V was cut back by 5 bases and J by 3 bases. This CDR3 comprises 13 residues. From germline, CDR1 is SGHDT and CDR2 YYEEEE. The CDR3 nucleotides read TGTGCCAGCAGAATACAGGGGGACTATGGCTACACCTTC. It codes for CASRIQGDYGYTF.